A selection of T cell receptor beta chains follows, all from one sample in a study of shared clonotypes between healthy human individuals. Sequencing used immunoSEQ multiplex PCR; TCRdb keeps in-frame clones, though not all of them. The data show hundreds of thousands of clones, 74% seen once. Sequencing was carried out using memory CD4+ T cells sorted from blood. These receptors were taken from a woman between 25 and 40 years old in good health. Both conserved end residues are part of each CDR3. The D gene is left open where the match is weak. Clone sizes are given selectively: once, few, many, or a class where the clone is expanded.

D: NA; J: TRBJ2-4; size: NA; V: TRBV4-1; DNA: TGCGCCAGCAGCCAAGTTGCGGACTCTTATACTACCCTAGCCAAAAACATTCAGTACTTC; CDR3: CASSQVADSYTTLAKNIQYF
D: TRBD2; J: TRBJ2-1; size: NA; V: TRBV30; DNA: TGTGCCTGGAGTGGACTAGCGGGAATCTATGAGCAGTTCTTC; CDR3: CAWSGLAGIYEQFF
D: NA; J: TRBJ2-1; size: NA; V: TRBV20-1; DNA: TGCAGTGCTATGGGGGTGTATGAGCAGTTCTTC; CDR3: CSAMGVYEQFF
D: TRBD1; J: TRBJ1-2; size: NA; V: TRBV4-2; DNA: TGTGCCAGCAGCCTTACGGGACAGACTAACTATGGCTACACCTTC; CDR3: CASSLTGQTNYGYTF
D: TRBD2; J: TRBJ2-1; size: NA; V: TRBV5-1; DNA: TGCGCCAGCAGCCAGGTAGCGGGAGGACTATACAATGAGCAGTTCTTC; CDR3: CASSQVAGGLYNEQFF
D: TRBD1; J: TRBJ1-4; size: few; V: TRBV27; DNA: TGTGCCAGCTGTTCGAGAGGGGGCAGAGAAAAACTGTTTTTT; CDR3: CASCSRGGREKLFF
D: NA; J: TRBJ2-7; size: NA; V: TRBV5-1; DNA: TGCGCCAGCAGCTCGTCGGGTCGGTACGAGCAGTACTTC; CDR3: CASSSSGRYEQYF
D: NA; J: TRBJ2-7; size: NA; V: TRBV7-9; DNA: TGTGCCAGCAGCTTGAGCCCCAACGAGCAGTACTTC; CDR3: CASSLSPNEQYF
D: NA; J: TRBJ1-2; size: NA; V: TRBV19; DNA: TGTGCCAGTACCTCCATGGCCCGGACAGAGACCTATGGCTACACCTTC; CDR3: CASTSMARTETYGYTF
D: TRBD1; J: TRBJ2-3; size: NA; V: TRBV5-1; DNA: TGCGCCAGCAGCTTCGGGACAGGGACAGATACGCAGTATTTT; CDR3: CASSFGTGTDTQYF
D: NA; J: TRBJ2-1; size: NA; V: TRBV11-2; DNA: TGTGCCAGCAGCCTAGGGGGGGACTACTACAATGAGCAGTTCTTC; CDR3: CASSLGGDYYNEQFF
D: NA; J: TRBJ1-4; size: NA; V: TRBV27; DNA: TGTGCCAGCAGTTTTCGCCCGGCCGGGGGTCGTGAAAAACTGTTTTTT; CDR3: CASSFRPAGGREKLFF
D: NA; J: TRBJ2-7; size: few; V: TRBV6-1; DNA: TGTGCCAGCACCAGGCAGGGGAGGGTCAACGAGCAGTACTTC; CDR3: CASTRQGRVNEQYF
D: NA; J: TRBJ2-1; size: NA; V: TRBV7-6; DNA: TGTGCCAGCAGCTCCCTTCTAGGCCGGTCCTACAATGAGCAGTTCTTC; CDR3: CASSSLLGRSYNEQFF
D: NA; J: TRBJ1-2; size: NA; V: TRBV4-2; DNA: TGTGCCAGCAGCCAAGATGGGGGATCTAACTATGGCTACACCTTC; CDR3: CASSQDGGSNYGYTF
D: NA; J: TRBJ1-3; size: NA; V: TRBV4-1; DNA: TGCGCCAGCAGCAACGTCCTCGCGGGAAACACCATATATTTT; CDR3: CASSNVLAGNTIYF
D: NA; J: TRBJ1-2; size: NA; V: TRBV7-9; DNA: TGTGCCAGCAGCTCCAGGGTGAACTATGGCTACACCTTC; CDR3: CASSSRVNYGYTF
D: TRBD1; J: TRBJ2-7; size: NA; V: TRBV11-2; DNA: TGTGCCAGCAACACAATCCGGGACAGGGAGAACGAGCAGTACTTC; CDR3: CASNTIRDRENEQYF
D: TRBD1; J: TRBJ1-5; size: NA; V: TRBV30; DNA: TGTGCCTGGGGCCCCAAGACAGGGTACAATCAGCCCCAGCATTTT; CDR3: CAWGPKTGYNQPQHF
D: TRBD1; J: TRBJ2-5; size: NA; V: TRBV25-1; DNA: TGTGCCAGCAGCCCTTCCGGACAGGGTTATGGAGAGACCCAGTACTTC; CDR3: CASSPSGQGYGETQYF
D: TRBD2; J: TRBJ2-2; size: few; V: TRBV7-6; DNA: TGTGCCAGCAGCTTAACGGGGGGTAGTACCGGGGAGCTGTTTTTT; CDR3: CASSLTGGSTGELFF
D: TRBD1; J: TRBJ1-6; size: NA; V: TRBV30; DNA: TGTGCCTGGAGTAAGGGACAGGGTAATTCACCCCTCCACTTT; CDR3: CAWSKGQGNSPLHF
D: NA; J: TRBJ2-7; size: NA; V: TRBV9; DNA: TGTGCCAGCAGTCGGGACATGAACTCCTACGAGCAGTACTTC; CDR3: CASSRDMNSYEQYF
D: NA; J: TRBJ1-5; size: many; V: TRBV7-2; DNA: TGTGCCAGCAGCTTCTATTATAGCAATCAGCCCCAGCATTTT; CDR3: CASSFYYSNQPQHF
D: NA; J: TRBJ2-2; size: NA; V: TRBV2; DNA: TGTGCCAGCAGCAGGCAGGGTCACGGGGAGCTGTTTTTT; CDR3: CASSRQGHGELFF
D: TRBD1; J: TRBJ1-5; size: NA; V: TRBV28; DNA: TGTGCCAGCATCCAACCCCGGGACAGCCAGAACAATCAGCCCCAGCATTTT; CDR3: CASIQPRDSQNNQPQHF
D: NA; J: TRBJ2-1; size: few; V: TRBV18; DNA: TGTGCCAGCTCATCGATTTACAATGAGCAGTTCTTC; CDR3: CASSSIYNEQFF
D: NA; J: TRBJ2-7; size: few; V: TRBV18; DNA: TGTGCCAGCTCCAGCTCCTACGAGCAGTACTTC; CDR3: CASSSSYEQYF
D: TRBD2; J: TRBJ2-1; size: once; V: TRBV6-4; DNA: TGTGCCAGCAGTGACTCATTCCCGGGCGGGAGCACACGGGGTGAGCAGTTCTTC; CDR3: CASSDSFPGGSTRGEQFF
D: NA; J: TRBJ1-3; size: NA; V: TRBV27; DNA: TGTGCCAGCAGTTTAAGGGGGGTCTCTGGAAACACCATATATTTT; CDR3: CASSLRGVSGNTIYF
D: NA; J: TRBJ1-2; size: NA; V: TRBV19; DNA: TGTGCCAGCACCCTGGGGGAATACTATGGCTACACCTTC; CDR3: CASTLGEYYGYTF
D: NA; J: TRBJ2-7; size: few; V: TRBV7-2; DNA: TGTGCCAGCAGCCCTGCCGCCGGGCGGAACAGGAGGAATGAGCAGTACTTC; CDR3: CASSPAAGRNRRNEQYF
D: NA; J: TRBJ1-5; size: NA; V: TRBV4-1; DNA: TGCGCCAGCAGCCAATGGCGCAGGGACAATCAGCCCCAGCATTTT; CDR3: CASSQWRRDNQPQHF
D: NA; J: TRBJ1-1; size: NA; V: TRBV5-4; DNA: TGTGCCAGCGAGGGAATGAACACTGAAGCTTTCTTT; CDR3: CASEGMNTEAFF
D: NA; J: TRBJ2-3; size: NA; V: TRBV6-1; DNA: TGTGCCAGCAGTGAGGGCTATCGCACAGATACGCAGTATTTT; CDR3: CASSEGYRTDTQYF
D: NA; J: TRBJ2-2; size: NA; V: TRBV7-9; DNA: TGTGCCAGCAGCTTAGAGTCCTGGGGGCGCGACACCGGGGAGCTGTTTTTT; CDR3: CASSLESWGRDTGELFF
D: NA; J: TRBJ2-5; size: NA; V: TRBV12-5; DNA: TGTGCTAGTGGTTTGTTTGGGGTCGCGACCCAGTACTTC; CDR3: CASGLFGVATQYF
D: TRBD1; J: TRBJ2-7; size: once; V: TRBV28; DNA: TGTGCCAGCGTACCGGGACAGGGAAGATTTTCCGAGCAGTACTTC; CDR3: CASVPGQGRFSEQYF
D: TRBD1; J: TRBJ2-3; size: NA; V: TRBV6-4; DNA: TGTGCCAGCAGTTCCGACAGGGATGGTACGCAGTATTTT; CDR3: CASSSDRDGTQYF
D: NA; J: TRBJ1-5; size: NA; V: TRBV5-1; DNA: TGCGCCAGCAGCTTATACCCAGAAGGCAATCAGCCCCAGCATTTT; CDR3: CASSLYPEGNQPQHF
D: TRBD1; J: TRBJ2-1; size: NA; V: TRBV7-8; DNA: TGTGCCAGCAGCGACAGGGCGGGTGAGCAGTTCTTC; CDR3: CASSDRAGEQFF
D: NA; J: TRBJ1-5; size: few; V: TRBV9; DNA: TGTGCCAGCAGCGGCCGGGGGACCCAGCCCCAGCATTTT; CDR3: CASSGRGTQPQHF
D: TRBD1; J: TRBJ1-2; size: NA; V: TRBV11-2; DNA: TGTGCCAGCAGCGCAGGGACAGGGGGGATCTATGGCTACACCTTC; CDR3: CASSAGTGGIYGYTF
D: TRBD2; J: TRBJ2-1; size: NA; V: TRBV5-1; DNA: TGCGCCAGCAGCCCCGGGACTAGCGGGGGTATCCAGTTCTTC; CDR3: CASSPGTSGGIQFF
D: TRBD2; J: TRBJ2-7; size: NA; V: TRBV5-4; DNA: TGTGCCAGCAGCGGGGGACTAGCGGGAGTTGTTTACGAGCAGTACTTC; CDR3: CASSGGLAGVVYEQYF
D: NA; J: TRBJ1-2; size: NA; V: TRBV27; DNA: TGTGCCAGCAGTTTATCGGGGAGTCCTGGCTACACCTTC; CDR3: CASSLSGSPGYTF
D: TRBD1; J: TRBJ1-2; size: NA; V: TRBV10-3; DNA: TGTGCCATCACCGGAGACAGGGACAATGGCTACACCTTC; CDR3: CAITGDRDNGYTF
D: NA; J: TRBJ2-4; size: NA; V: TRBV2; DNA: TGTGCCAGCAGAGAAGACAGCCTAGCCAAAAACATTCAGTACTTC; CDR3: CASREDSLAKNIQYF
D: TRBD2; J: TRBJ2-2; size: NA; V: TRBV14; DNA: TGTGCCAGCAGCCGACTAGCGGGAGCCGGGGAGCTGTTTTTT; CDR3: CASSRLAGAGELFF
D: NA; J: TRBJ2-1; size: NA; V: TRBV30; DNA: TGTGCCTGGAGACCATGGACCGGGACTTTCCCCCGGGAGTCTTGGGAGCAGTTCTTC; CDR3: CAWRPWTGTFPRESWEQFF
D: NA; J: TRBJ1-2; size: NA; V: TRBV5-1; DNA: TGCGCCAGCAGCGCAACGGCGGAAGTGGGTGGCTACACCTTC; CDR3: CASSATAEVGGYTF